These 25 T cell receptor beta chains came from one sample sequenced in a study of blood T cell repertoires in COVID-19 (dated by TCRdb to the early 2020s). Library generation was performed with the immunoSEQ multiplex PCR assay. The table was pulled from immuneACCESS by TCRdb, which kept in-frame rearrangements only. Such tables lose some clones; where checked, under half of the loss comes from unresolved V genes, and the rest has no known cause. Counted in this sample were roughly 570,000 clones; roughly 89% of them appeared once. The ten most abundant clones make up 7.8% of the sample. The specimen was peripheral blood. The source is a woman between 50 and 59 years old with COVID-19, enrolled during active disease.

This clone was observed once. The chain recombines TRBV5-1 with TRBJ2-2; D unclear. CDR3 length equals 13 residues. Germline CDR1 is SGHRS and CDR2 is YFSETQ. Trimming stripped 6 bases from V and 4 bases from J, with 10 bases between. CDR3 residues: CASNPSSTGELFF. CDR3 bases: TGCGCCAGCAATCCGAGCTCCACCGGGGAGCTGTTTTTT. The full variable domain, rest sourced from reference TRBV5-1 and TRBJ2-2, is KAGVTQTPRYLIKTRGQQVTLSCSPISGHRSVSWYQQTPGQGLQFLFEYFSETQRNKGNFPGRFSGRQFSNSRSEMNVSTLELGDSALYLCASNPSSTGELFFGEGSRLTVL.

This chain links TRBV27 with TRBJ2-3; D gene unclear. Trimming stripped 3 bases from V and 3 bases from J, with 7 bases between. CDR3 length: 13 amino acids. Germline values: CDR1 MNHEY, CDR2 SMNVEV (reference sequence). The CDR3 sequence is CASSLSGTDTQYF. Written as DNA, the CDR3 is TGTGCCAGCAGTTTGTCCGGTACAGATACGCAGTATTTT.

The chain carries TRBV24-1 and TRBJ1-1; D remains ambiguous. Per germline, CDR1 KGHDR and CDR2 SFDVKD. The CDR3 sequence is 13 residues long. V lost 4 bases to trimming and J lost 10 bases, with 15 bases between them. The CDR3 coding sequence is TGTGCCACCAGTGAAGCGTTCTCGGAGGGAGCTTTCTTT. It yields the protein CATSEAFSEGAFF.

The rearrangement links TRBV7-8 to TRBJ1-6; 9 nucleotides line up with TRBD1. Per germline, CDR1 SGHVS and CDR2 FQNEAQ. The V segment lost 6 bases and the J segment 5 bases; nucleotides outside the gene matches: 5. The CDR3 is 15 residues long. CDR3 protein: CASSSGTGHNSPLHF. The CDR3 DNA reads TGTGCCAGCAGTTCCGGGACAGGGCATAATTCACCCCTCCACTTT. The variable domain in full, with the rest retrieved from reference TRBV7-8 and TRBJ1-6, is GAGVSQSPRYKVAKRGQDVALRCDPISGHVSLFWYQQALGQGPEFLTYFQNEAQLDKSGLPSDRFFAERPEGSVSTLKIQRTQQEDSAVYLCASSSGTGHNSPLHFGNGTRLTVT.

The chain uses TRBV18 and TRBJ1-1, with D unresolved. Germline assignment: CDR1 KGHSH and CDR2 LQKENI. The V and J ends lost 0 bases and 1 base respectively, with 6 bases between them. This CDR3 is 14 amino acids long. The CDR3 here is CASSPPSRNTEAFF. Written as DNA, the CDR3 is TGTGCCAGCTCACCACCTAGTCGGAACACTGAAGCTTTCTTT. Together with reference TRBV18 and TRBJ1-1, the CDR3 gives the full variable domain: NAGVMQNPRHLVRRRGQEARLRCSPMKGHSHVYWYRQLPEEGLKFMVYLQKENIIDESGMPKERFSAEFPKEGPSILRIQQVVRGDSAAYFCASSPPSRNTEAFFGQGTRLTVV.

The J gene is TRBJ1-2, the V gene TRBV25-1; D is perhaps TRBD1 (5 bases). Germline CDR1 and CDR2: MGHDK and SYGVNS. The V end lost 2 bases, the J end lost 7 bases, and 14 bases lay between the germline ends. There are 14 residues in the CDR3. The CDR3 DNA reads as TGTGCCAGCAGTGAAGGGCCGGACATAATTGGCTACACCTTC. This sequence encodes CASSEGPDIIGYTF.

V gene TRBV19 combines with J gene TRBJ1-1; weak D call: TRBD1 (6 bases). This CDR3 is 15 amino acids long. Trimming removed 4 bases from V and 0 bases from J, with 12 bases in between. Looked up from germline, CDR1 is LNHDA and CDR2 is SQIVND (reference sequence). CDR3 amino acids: CASSKGTGMNTEAFF. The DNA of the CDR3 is TGTGCCAGTAGTAAGGGAACAGGGATGAACACTGAAGCTTTCTTT.

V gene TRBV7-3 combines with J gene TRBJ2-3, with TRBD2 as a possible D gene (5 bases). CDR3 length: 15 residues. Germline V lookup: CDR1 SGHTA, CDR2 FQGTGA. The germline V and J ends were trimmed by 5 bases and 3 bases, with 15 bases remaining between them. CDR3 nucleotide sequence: TGTGCCAGCAGCCTAGAGGGCGTGGATACAGATACGCAGTATTTT. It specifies CASSLEGVDTDTQYF.

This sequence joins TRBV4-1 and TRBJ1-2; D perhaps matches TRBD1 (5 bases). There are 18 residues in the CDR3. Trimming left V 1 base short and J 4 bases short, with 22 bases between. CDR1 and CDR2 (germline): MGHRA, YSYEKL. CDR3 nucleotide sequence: TGCGCCAGCAGCCAAGTGAAGCGAGGAGCCGCCGGGGGCTATGGCTACACCTTC. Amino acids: CASSQVKRGAAGGYGYTF.

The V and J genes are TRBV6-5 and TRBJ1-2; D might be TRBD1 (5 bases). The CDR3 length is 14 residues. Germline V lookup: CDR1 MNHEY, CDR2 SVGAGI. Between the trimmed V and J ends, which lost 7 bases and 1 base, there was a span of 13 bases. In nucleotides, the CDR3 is TGTGCCAGCAACCCCGGGGGGGATAACTATGGCTACACCTTC. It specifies CASNPGGDNYGYTF.

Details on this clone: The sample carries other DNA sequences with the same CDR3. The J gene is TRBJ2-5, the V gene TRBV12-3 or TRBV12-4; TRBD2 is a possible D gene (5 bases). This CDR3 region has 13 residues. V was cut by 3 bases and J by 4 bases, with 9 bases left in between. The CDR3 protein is CASSLVGGETQYF. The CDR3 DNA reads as TGTGCCAGCAGTTTGGTAGGAGGAGAGACCCAGTACTTC.

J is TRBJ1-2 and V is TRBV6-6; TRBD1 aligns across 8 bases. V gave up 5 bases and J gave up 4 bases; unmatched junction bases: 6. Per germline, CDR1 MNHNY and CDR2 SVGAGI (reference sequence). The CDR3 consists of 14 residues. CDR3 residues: CASSRSGQGYGYTF. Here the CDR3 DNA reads TGTGCCAGCAGTCGATCCGGACAGGGCTATGGCTACACCTTC.

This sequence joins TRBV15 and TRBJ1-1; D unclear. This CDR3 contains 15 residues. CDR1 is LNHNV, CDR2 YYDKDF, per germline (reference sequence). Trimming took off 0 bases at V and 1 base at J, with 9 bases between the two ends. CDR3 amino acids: CATSREWSKNTEAFF. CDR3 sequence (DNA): TGTGCCACCAGCAGAGAATGGAGTAAGAACACTGAAGCTTTCTTT.

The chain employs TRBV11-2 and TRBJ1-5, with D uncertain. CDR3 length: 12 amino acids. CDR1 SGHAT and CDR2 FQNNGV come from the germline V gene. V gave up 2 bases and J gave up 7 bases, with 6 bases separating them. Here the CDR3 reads CASSLFGQPQHF. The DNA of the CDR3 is TGTGCCAGCAGCTTATTTGGCCAGCCCCAGCATTTT.

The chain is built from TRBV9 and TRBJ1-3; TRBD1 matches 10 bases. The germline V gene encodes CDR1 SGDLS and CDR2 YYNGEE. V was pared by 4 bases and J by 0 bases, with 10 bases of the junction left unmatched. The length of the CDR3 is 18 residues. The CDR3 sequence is CASSSTGQGTTSGNTIYF. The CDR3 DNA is TGTGCCAGCAGCTCGACGGGACAGGGGACCACCTCTGGAAACACCATATATTTT.

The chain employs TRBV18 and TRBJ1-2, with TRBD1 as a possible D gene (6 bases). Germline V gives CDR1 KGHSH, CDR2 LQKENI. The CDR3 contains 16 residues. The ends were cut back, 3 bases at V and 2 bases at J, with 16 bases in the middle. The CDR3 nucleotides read TGTGCCAGCTCACCTCGGGACAAAGGCGGCAACTATGGCTACACCTTC. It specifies CASSPRDKGGNYGYTF.

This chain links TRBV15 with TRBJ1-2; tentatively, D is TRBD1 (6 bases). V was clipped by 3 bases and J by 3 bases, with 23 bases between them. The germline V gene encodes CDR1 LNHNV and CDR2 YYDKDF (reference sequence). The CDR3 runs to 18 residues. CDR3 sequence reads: CATSSWGFRGRAHYGYTF. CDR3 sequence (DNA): TGTGCCACCAGCAGTTGGGGATTCAGGGGTAGGGCACACTATGGCTACACCTTC. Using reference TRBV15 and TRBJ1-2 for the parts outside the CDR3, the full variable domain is DAMVIQNPRYQVTQFGKPVTLSCSQTLNHNVMYWYQQKSSQAPKLLFHYYDKDFNNEADTPDNFQSRRPNTSFCFLDIRSPGLGDTAMYLCATSSWGFRGRAHYGYTFGSGTRLTVV.

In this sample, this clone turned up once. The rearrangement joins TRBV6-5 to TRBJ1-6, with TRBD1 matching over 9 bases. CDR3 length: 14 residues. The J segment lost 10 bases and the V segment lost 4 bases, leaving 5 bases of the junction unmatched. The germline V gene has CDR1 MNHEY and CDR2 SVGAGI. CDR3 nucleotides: TGTGCCAGCAGTTCGGACAGGGGAGGATCACCCCTCCACTTT. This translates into CASSSDRGGSPLHF.

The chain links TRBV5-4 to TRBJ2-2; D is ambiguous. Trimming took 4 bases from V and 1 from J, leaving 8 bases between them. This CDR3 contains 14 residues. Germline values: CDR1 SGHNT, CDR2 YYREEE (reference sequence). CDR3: CASSLTQNTGELFF. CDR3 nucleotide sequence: TGTGCCAGCAGCCTTACTCAGAACACCGGGGAGCTGTTTTTT. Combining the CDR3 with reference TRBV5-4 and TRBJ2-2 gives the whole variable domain ETGVTQSPTHLIKTRGQQVTLRCSSQSGHNTVSWYQQALGQGPQFIFQYYREEENGRGNFPPRFSGLQFPNYSSELNVNALELDDSALYLCASSLTQNTGELFFGEGSRLTVL.

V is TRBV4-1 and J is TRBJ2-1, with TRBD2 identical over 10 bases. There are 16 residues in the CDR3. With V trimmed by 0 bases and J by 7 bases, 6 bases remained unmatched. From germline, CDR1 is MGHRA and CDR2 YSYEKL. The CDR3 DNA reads TGCGCCAGCAGCCAAGATCTCCTAGCGGGGGAAAATGAGCAGTTCTTC. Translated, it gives CASSQDLLAGENEQFF.

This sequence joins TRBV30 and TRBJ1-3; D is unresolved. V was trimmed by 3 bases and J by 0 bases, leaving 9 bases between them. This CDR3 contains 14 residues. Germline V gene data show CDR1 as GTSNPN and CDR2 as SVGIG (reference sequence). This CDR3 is CAWSARYSGNTIYF. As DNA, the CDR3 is TGTGCCTGGAGCGCTAGGTACTCTGGAAACACCATATATTTT.

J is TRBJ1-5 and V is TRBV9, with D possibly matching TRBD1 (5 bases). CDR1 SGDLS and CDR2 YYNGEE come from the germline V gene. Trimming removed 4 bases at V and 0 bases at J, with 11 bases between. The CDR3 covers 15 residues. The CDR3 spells CASSPGVNSNQPQHF. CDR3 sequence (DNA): TGTGCCAGCAGCCCGGGGGTGAATAGCAATCAGCCCCAGCATTTT.

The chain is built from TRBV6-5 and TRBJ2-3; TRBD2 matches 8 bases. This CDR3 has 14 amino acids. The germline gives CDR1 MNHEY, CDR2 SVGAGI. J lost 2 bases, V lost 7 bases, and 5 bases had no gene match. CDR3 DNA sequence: TGTGCCAGCACCCCGGGGGGGGCCACAGATACGCAGTATTTT. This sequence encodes CASTPGGATDTQYF.

CDR3: CASSPDRSPRKNTIYF. The CDR3 bases are TGTGCCAGCAGCCCGGACAGATCCCCACGTAAAAACACCATATATTTT. This chain joins TRBV7-8 and TRBJ1-3, with D possibly TRBD1 on 6 matching bases. Germline CDR1 SGHVS, CDR2 FQNEAQ. This CDR3 has 16 amino acids. V was shortened by 5 bases and J by 6 bases, with 20 bases between the two germline ends.

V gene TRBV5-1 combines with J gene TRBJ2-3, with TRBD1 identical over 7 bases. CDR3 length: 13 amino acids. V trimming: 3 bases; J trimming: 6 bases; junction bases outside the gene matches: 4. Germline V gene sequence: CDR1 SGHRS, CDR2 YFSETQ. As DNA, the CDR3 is TGCGCCAGCAGCTCGGCACAGGGGGATACGCAGTATTTT. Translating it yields CASSSAQGDTQYF. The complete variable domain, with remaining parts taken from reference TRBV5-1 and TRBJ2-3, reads KAGVTQTPRYLIKTRGQQVTLSCSPISGHRSVSWYQQTPGQGLQFLFEYFSETQRNKGNFPGRFSGRQFSNSRSEMNVSTLELGDSALYLCASSSAQGDTQYFGPGTRLTVL.